These 5 T cell receptor beta chains were sequenced from one sample in a study of T cell changes during pregnancy in multiple sclerosis (dated by TCRdb to about 2019). Library prep was done by the immunoSEQ multiplex PCR assay. Drawn from immuneACCESS, this table holds only the in-frame rearrangements with V and J called that TCRdb kept. Clones are partly lost; checked studies trace under half to an unresolved V gene and leave the rest unexplained. For this sample there are around 39,000 clones; approximately 92% appear just once. The ten top clones hold 1.2% of the sample. Material for sequencing was PBMCs (not recorded whether the cells were cultured). The receptors stem from a female donor with multiple sclerosis, enrolled in a pregnancy study.

This chain connects TRBV10-1 to TRBJ2-7; D uncertain. The CDR3 consists of 12 residues. The V gene lost 4 bases and the J gene lost 6 bases, with 10 bases spanning the gap. CDR1 WNHNN and CDR2 SYGVQD come from the germline V gene (reference sequence). The DNA for the CDR3 is TGCGCCAGCAGTGCTACGAGCTCCGAGCAGTACTTC. Translated, it gives CASSATSSEQYF.

The rearrangement joins TRBV14 to TRBJ1-1; possible D gene TRBD1, 6 bases. Germline CDR1 and CDR2: SGHDN and FVKESK. V lost 4 bases and J lost 10, with 19 bases in between. The CDR3 extends over 14 amino acids. In nucleotides, the CDR3 is TGTGCCAGCAGCCTTTCCCCTGGGGGGGCGGGAGCTTTCTTT. This codes for CASSLSPGGAGAFF. Looking up the rest from reference TRBV14 and TRBJ1-1 gives the full variable domain: EAGVTQFPSHSVIEKGQTVTLRCDPISGHDNLYWYRRVMGKEIKFLLHFVKESKQDESGMPNNRFLAERTGGTYSTLKVQPAELEDSGVYFCASSLSPGGAGAFFGQGTRLTVV.

The chain employs TRBV7-6 and TRBJ2-7; 11 bases line up with TRBD2. The CDR3 consists of 14 residues. In germline, CDR1 is SGHVS, CDR2 FNYEAQ. Trimming at V came to 4 bases and at J to 3 bases, leaving 2 bases not matched to a gene. The CDR3 is CASSSTSGSYEQYF. The CDR3 DNA reads as TGTGCCAGCAGCTCTACTAGCGGGAGCTACGAGCAGTACTTC.

The chain has TRBV6-5 and TRBJ2-2; D is unresolved. Germline V gene sequence: CDR1 MNHEY, CDR2 SVGAGI. The CDR3 loop spans 13 amino acids. V lost 6 bases, J lost 5 bases, and 10 bases lay in between. The CDR3 DNA sequence: TGTGCCAGCAGAAACAGAAGAACCGGGGAGCTGTTTTTT. It is translated as CASRNRRTGELFF.

The chain is built from TRBV10-3 and TRBJ2-7; D remains ambiguous. CDR3 length: 14 amino acids. V was cut by 6 bases and J by 2 bases, with 14 bases left in between. Germline assignment: CDR1 ENHRY and CDR2 SYGVKD. CDR3 sequence (DNA): TGTGCCATCAGCGAAGGGTGGATAGCCTACGAGCAGTACTTC. Its translation is CAISEGWIAYEQYF.